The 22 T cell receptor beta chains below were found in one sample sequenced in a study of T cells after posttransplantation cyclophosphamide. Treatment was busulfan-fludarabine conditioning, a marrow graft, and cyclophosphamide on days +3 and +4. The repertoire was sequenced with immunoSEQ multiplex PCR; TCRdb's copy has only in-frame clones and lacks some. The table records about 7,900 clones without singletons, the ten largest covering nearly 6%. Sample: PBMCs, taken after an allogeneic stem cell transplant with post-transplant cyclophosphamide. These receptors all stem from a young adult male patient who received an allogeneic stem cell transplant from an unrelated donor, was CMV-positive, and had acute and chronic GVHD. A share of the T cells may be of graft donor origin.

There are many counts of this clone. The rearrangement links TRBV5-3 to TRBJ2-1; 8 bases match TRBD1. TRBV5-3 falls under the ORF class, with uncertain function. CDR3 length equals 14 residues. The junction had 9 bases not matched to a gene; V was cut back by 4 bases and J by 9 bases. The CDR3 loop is CARSRLRTGSEQFF. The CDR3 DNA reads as TGTGCCAGAAGCCGGTTAAGGACAGGGAGTGAGCAGTTCTTC.

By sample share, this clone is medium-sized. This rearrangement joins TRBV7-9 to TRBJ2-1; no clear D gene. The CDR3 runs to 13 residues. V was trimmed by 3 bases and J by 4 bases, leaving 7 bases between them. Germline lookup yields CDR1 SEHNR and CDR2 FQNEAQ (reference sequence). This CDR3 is CASSFPGYNEQFF. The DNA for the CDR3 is TGTGCCAGCAGCTTCCCGGGTTACAATGAGCAGTTCTTC.

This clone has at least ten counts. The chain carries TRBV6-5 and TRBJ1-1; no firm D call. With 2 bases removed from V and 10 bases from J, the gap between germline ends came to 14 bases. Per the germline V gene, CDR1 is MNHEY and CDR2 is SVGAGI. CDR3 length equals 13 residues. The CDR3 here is CASSYLDGRGAFF. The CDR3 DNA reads TGTGCCAGCAGTTACCTGGACGGACGGGGAGCTTTCTTT.

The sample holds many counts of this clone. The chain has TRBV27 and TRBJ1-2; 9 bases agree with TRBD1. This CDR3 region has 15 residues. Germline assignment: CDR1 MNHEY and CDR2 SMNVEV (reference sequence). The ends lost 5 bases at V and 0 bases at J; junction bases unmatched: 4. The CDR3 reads CASSTRDRANYGYTF. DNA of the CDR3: TGTGCCAGCAGTACCCGGGACAGGGCTAACTATGGCTACACCTTC.

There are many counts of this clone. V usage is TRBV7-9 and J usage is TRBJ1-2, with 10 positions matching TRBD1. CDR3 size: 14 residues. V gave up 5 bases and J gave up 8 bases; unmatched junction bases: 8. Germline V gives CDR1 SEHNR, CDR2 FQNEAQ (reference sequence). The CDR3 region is CASSVTGTGEGYTF. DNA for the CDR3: TGTGCCAGCAGCGTGACCGGGACAGGGGAAGGCTACACCTTC.

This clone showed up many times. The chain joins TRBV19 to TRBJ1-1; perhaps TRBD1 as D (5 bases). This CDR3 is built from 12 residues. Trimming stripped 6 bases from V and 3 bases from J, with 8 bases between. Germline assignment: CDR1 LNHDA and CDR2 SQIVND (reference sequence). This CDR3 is CASSWGYTEAFF. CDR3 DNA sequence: TGTGCCAGTAGCTGGGGCTACACTGAAGCTTTCTTT.

CDR3 protein: CASSYLAGTENSPLHF. In DNA, the CDR3 is TGTGCCAGCAGTTACCTAGCCGGGACAGAAAATTCACCCCTCCACTTT. V is TRBV6-5 and J is TRBJ1-6, with 7 bases lining up with TRBD1. Germline CDR1 MNHEY, CDR2 SVGAGI. This CDR3 region has 16 residues. Trimming cost V 2 bases and J 7 bases; bases outside gene matches: 8.

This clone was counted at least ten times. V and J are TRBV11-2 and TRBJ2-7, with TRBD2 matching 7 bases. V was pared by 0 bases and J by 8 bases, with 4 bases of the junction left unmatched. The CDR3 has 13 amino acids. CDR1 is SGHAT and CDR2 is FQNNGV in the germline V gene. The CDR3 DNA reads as TGTGCCAGCAGCTTAGAGACTAGCCAAAAGCAGTACTTC. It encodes CASSLETSQKQYF.

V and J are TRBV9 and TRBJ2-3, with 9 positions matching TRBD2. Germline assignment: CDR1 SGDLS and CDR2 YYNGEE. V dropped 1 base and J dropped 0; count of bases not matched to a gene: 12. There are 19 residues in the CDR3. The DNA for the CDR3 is TGTGCCAGCAGCGTACCAAGTAGCGGGGGACGGGAAAGCACAGATACGCAGTATTTT. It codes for CASSVPSSGGRESTDTQYF.

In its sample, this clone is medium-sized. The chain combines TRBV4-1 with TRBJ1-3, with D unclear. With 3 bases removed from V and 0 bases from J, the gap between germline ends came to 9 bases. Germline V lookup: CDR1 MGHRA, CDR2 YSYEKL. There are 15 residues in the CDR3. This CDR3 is CASSHPYLSGNTIYF. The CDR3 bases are TGCGCCAGCAGCCATCCCTACCTCTCTGGAAACACCATATATTTT.

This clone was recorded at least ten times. CDR3 sequence: CASSFTFGQGEGTDTQYF. The CDR3 DNA is TGTGCCAGCAGCTTTACCTTCGGACAGGGAGAGGGCACAGATACGCAGTATTTT. The gene calls are TRBV7-9 and TRBJ2-3; 8 nucleotides agree with TRBD1. This CDR3 has 18 residues. Trimming cost V 3 bases and J 1 base; bases outside gene matches: 12. Germline-derived CDR1 and CDR2 are SEHNR and FQNEAQ (reference sequence).

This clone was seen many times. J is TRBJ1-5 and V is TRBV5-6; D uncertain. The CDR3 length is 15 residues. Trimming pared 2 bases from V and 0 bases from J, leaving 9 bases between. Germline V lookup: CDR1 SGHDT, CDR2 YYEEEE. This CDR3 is CASSLGGYSNQPQHF. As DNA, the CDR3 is TGTGCCAGCAGCTTAGGAGGGTATAGCAATCAGCCCCAGCATTTT.

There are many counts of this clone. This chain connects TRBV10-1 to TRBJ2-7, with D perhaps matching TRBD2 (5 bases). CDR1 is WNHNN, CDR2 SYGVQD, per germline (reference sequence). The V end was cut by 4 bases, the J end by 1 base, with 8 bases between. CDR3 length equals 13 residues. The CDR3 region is CASSGGLSYEQYF. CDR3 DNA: TGCGCCAGCAGTGGAGGGCTATCCTACGAGCAGTACTTC.

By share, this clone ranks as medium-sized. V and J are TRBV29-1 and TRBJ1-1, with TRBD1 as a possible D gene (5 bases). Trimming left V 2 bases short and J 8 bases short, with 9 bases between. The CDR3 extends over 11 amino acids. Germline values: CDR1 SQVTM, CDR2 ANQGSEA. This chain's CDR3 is CSVERNREAFF. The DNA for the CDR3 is TGCAGCGTTGAAAGAAACAGGGAAGCTTTCTTT. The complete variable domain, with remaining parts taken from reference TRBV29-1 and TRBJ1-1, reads SAVISQKPSRDICQRGTSLTIQCQVDSQVTMMFWYRQQPGQSLTLIATANQGSEATYESGFVIDKFPISRPNLTFSTLTVSNMSPEDSSIYLCSVERNREAFFGQGTRLTVV.

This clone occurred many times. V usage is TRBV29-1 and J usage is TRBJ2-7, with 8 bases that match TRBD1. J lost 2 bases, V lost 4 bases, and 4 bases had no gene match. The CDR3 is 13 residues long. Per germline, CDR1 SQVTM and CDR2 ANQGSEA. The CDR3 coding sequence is TGCAGCGTTGGTCGGACAGGGACCTACGAGCAGTACTTC. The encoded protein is CSVGRTGTYEQYF.

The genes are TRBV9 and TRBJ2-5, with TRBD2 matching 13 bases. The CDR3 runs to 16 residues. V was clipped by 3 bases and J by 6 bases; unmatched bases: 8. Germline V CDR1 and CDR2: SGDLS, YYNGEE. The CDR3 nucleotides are TGTGCCAGCAGCGCAGGACTAGCGGGGGCCAAGAAGACCCAGTACTTC. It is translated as CASSAGLAGAKKTQYF.

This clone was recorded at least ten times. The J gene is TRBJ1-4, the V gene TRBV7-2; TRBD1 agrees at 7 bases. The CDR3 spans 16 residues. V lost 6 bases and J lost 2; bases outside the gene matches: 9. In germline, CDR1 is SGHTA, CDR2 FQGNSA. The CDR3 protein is CASSSRRGQTNEKLFF. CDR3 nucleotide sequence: TGTGCCAGCAGTTCTAGGCGGGGACAGACTAATGAAAAACTGTTTTTT. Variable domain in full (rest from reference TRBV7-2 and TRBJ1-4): GAGVSQSPSNKVTEKGKDVELRCDPISGHTALYWYRQSLGQGLEFLIYFQGNSAPDKSGLPSDRFSAERTGGSVSTLTIQRTQQEDSAVYLCASSSRRGQTNEKLFFGSGTQLSVL.

CDR3 DNA: TGTGCCAGCAGTCCTGGAGGGGGGGACAGGGGGCAAGAGACCCAGTACTTC. As protein: CASSPGGGDRGQETQYF. This sequence joins TRBV28 and TRBJ2-5, with 11 bases identical to TRBD1. V shed 5 bases, J shed 2 bases, and the junction held 10 bases outside the gene matches. The length of the CDR3 is 17 residues. From germline, CDR1 is MDHEN and CDR2 SYDVKM.

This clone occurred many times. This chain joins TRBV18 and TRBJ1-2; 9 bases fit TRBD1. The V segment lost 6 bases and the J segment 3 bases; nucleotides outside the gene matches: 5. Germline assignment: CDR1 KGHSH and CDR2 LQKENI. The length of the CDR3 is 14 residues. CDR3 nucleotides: TGTGCCAGCTCCGGGACAGGGATGGACTATGGCTACACCTTC. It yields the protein CASSGTGMDYGYTF.

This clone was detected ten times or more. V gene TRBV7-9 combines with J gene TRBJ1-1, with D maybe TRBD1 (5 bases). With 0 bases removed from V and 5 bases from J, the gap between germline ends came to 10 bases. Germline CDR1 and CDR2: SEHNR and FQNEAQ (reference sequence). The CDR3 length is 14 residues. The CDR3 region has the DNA TGTGCCAGCAGCTTAGCGAAGGGGAGGACTGAAGCTTTCTTT. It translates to CASSLAKGRTEAFF.

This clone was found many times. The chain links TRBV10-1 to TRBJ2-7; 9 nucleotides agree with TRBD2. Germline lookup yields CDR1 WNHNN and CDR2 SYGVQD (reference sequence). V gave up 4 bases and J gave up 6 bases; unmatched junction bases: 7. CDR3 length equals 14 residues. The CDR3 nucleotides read TGCGCCAGCAGTGCCCCCGGGACTAGCCCCGAGCAGTACTTC. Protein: CASSAPGTSPEQYF.

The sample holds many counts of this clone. The CDR3 protein is CASSSAPGLAGEQYF. The CDR3, as DNA: TGCGCCAGCAGCTCCGCTCCGGGACTAGCGGGGGAGCAGTACTTC. This chain uses TRBV5-1 with TRBJ2-7; 13 bases agree with TRBD2. Germline loops: CDR1 SGHRS, CDR2 YFSETQ. Unmatched junction bases numbered 7, after V lost 3 bases and J lost 7 bases. CDR3 length equals 15 residues.